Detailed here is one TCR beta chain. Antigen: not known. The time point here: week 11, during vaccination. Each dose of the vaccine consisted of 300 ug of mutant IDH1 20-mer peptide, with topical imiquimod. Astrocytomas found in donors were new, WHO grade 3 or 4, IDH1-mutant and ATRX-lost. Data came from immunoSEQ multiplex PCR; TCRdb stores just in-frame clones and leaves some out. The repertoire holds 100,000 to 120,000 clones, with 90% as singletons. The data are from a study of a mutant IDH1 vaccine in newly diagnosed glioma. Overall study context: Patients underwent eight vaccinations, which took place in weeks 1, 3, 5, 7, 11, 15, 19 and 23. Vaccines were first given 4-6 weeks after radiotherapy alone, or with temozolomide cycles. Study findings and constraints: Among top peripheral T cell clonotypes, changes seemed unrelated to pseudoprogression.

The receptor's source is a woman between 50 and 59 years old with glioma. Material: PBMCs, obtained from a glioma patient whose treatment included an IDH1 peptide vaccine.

The CDR3 loop is CASSSGGGFSYNEQFF. In DNA, the CDR3 is TGTGCCAGCAGTTCGGGAGGGGGTTTCTCCTACAATGAGCAGTTCTTC. This rearrangement joins TRBV21-1 to TRBJ2-1; the table's D gene call, TRBD2, was not cross checked with the DNA. TRBV21-1 represents a pseudogene. The CDR3 is 16 residues long.